One sample yielded the 6 T cell receptor beta chains listed below, sequenced in a study of identical twins. One entry per CDR3 protein results from TCRdb running MiXCR on the 5' RACE reads. The top ten clones hold more than 0.25% of a sample with some 1,600,000 distinct CDR3 sequences, less than 40% of them seen once. Specimen: cord blood. Source of these receptors: a newborn girl in good health.

This clonotype has a handful of counts. The chain uses TRBV20-1 and TRBJ1-1; 8 bases are a match to TRBD1. Losses at the gene ends were 1 base for V and 5 bases for J; bases not matched to a gene: 9. Germline V CDR1 and CDR2: DFQATT, SNEGSKA (reference sequence). The CDR3 covers 15 residues. The CDR3, as DNA: TGCAGTGCTAGAGTTGTCCCCAGGGGGCGGACTGAAGCTTTCTTT. It specifies CSARVVPRGRTEAFF.

This clonotype was seen only a few times. This chain connects TRBV10-3 to TRBJ2-3; D is possibly TRBD1 (5 bases). Germline CDR1 and CDR2: ENHRY and SYGVKD. The V and J ends lost 6 bases and 5 bases respectively, with 9 bases between them. The CDR3 contains 12 residues. The CDR3 bases are TGTGCCATCAGCAGGGATGGAGATACGCAGTATTTT. Its translation is CAISRDGDTQYF.

This clonotype was seen more than once but under ten times. The rearrangement joins TRBV5-1 to TRBJ2-4; 8 bases align to TRBD2. The CDR3 covers 17 residues. With V trimmed by 4 bases and J by 13 bases, 22 bases remained unmatched. The germline V gene has CDR1 SGHRS and CDR2 YFSETQ. In DNA form, the CDR3 reads TGCGCCAGCAGCAATACCTCCTGGGTAGCGGGGCTTAGGGAGCAGTACTTC. Translated: CASSNTSWVAGLREQYF.

This chain joins TRBV12-5 and TRBJ2-5, with 8 positions matching TRBD1. V lost 5 bases and J lost 5; bases outside the gene matches: 10. The CDR3 is 15 amino acids. Germline V gene lookup returns CDR1 LGHNT and CDR2 FRNRAP. The CDR3 region has the DNA TGTGCTAGTGGTGACGAGACAGGGGCGGAGGAGACCCAGTACTTC. Amino acid sequence: CASGDETGAEETQYF.

This clonotype appeared a few times. The V and J genes are TRBV4-2 and TRBJ2-4; 9 bases are a match to TRBD2. CDR1 is LGHNA and CDR2 is YNFKEQ in the germline V gene. V dropped 1 base and J dropped 7; count of bases not matched to a gene: 8. This CDR3 is 16 amino acids long. CDR3 nucleotides: TGTGCCAGCAGCCAAGCGAAGCGGGAGGCTCGTAACATTCAGTACTTC. It is translated as CASSQAKREARNIQYF.

In its sample, this clonotype was seen a few times. The CDR3 protein is CASSAPGLASSYNEQFF. The CDR3 DNA reads TGTGCCAGCAGCGCTCCGGGACTAGCGAGCTCCTACAATGAGCAGTTCTTC. The chain links TRBV9 to TRBJ2-1; 10 nucleotides align to TRBD2. V trimming: 3 bases; J trimming: 0 bases; junction bases outside the gene matches: 6. The CDR3 is 17 residues long. Germline CDR1 and CDR2: SGDLS and YYNGEE.